A selection of T cell receptor beta chains follows, all from one sample in a study of blood T cell repertoires in COVID-19. Assay used: immunoSEQ multiplex PCR; TCRdb lists only in-frame clones, some missing. The data contain approximately 170,000 clones, 84% of them singletons. Material for sequencing was PBMCs or T cells enriched from blood (not recorded which). These receptors came from a man between 50 and 59 years old who had recovered from COVID-19. Each CDR3 is given with its conserved first and last residue. D genes are given only for firm matches. Expanded clones get a size class; other rows say once, few or many, or leave the size out.

CDR3nt | CDR3aa | j_gene | v_gene | abundance | d_gene
TGTGCCAGCAGCGTAGAGGGGGTGAGGGCGGGCACTGAAGCTTTCTTT | CASSVEGVRAGTEAFF | TRBJ1-1 | TRBV9 | . | .
TGTGCCAGCAGTTTCTTCGGACAGGGCACCTACGAGCAGTACTTC | CASSFFGQGTYEQYF | TRBJ2-7 | TRBV6-5 | . | TRBD1
TGTGCCATCACCGAGGACAGGAACAACGGCTACACCTTC | CAITEDRNNGYTF | TRBJ1-2 | TRBV10-3 | . | TRBD1
TGTGCCAGCAGCCAAAACGTCTTGTGGGGCGGGGACTATGGCTACACCTTC | CASSQNVLWGGDYGYTF | TRBJ1-2 | TRBV3-1/TRBV3-2 | . | .
TGTGCCAGCAGACCCGGGACATCGAACACTGAAGCTTTCTTT | CASRPGTSNTEAFF | TRBJ1-1 | TRBV6-4 | . | .
TGCACCAGCAGCCAACCCCTAGGGGACTACGAGCAGTACTTC | CTSSQPLGDYEQYF | TRBJ2-7 | TRBV1 | few | .
TGTGCCAGCTCACCTGACAGGGGCACTGAAGCTTTCTTT | CASSPDRGTEAFF | TRBJ1-1 | TRBV18 | . | TRBD1
TGTGCCAGCAGGATAAGCGGGGGCGGCGAGCAGTACTTC | CASRISGGGEQYF | TRBJ2-7 | TRBV27 | . | TRBD2
TGTGCCAGCAGCCAAGATTCCACAGGCAATCAGCCCCAGCATTTT | CASSQDSTGNQPQHF | TRBJ1-5 | TRBV3-1/TRBV3-2 | . | .
TGTGCCAGCAGCAAAATGAGAGGTAAGGGGGTATGGACTGAAGCTTTCTTT | CASSKMRGKGVWTEAFF | TRBJ1-1 | TRBV21-1 | . | .
TGTGCCAGCTCACCAAACGGCGGGGGAGAAGCTTTCTTT | CASSPNGGGEAFF | TRBJ1-1 | TRBV18 | few | .
TGTGCCAGCAGCCAAGGCGCGAGGTCAGAGACCCAGTACTTC | CASSQGARSETQYF | TRBJ2-5 | TRBV14 | . | .
TGTGCCAGCAGTGGAACCGGGACAGGGGCCGTCTATGGCTACACCTTC | CASSGTGTGAVYGYTF | TRBJ1-2 | TRBV6-1 | . | TRBD1
TGCGCCAGCAGCTTGGGAGGGGGCTCCTACAATGAGCAGTTCTTC | CASSLGGGSYNEQFF | TRBJ2-1 | TRBV5-1 | . | .
TGTGCCAGCAGTGAAGGGGGGCTCTCCTATAATTCACCCCTCCACTTT | CASSEGGLSYNSPLHF | TRBJ1-6 | TRBV2 | . | .
TGTGCCAGCAGCCAGGGACATATCGGATCACCCCTCCACTTT | CASSQGHIGSPLHF | TRBJ1-6 | TRBV3-1/TRBV3-2 | few | .
TGTGCCAGTACCAGCAGGGCCTATGGCTACACCTTC | CASTSRAYGYTF | TRBJ1-2 | TRBV19 | once | .
TGTGCCAGCAGCTTAGGGACAGGGTTAGGTAATTCACCCCTCCACTTT | CASSLGTGLGNSPLHF | TRBJ1-6 | TRBV7-9 | . | TRBD1
TGTGCCAGTAGTATCACCCCCCCTTGGACAGCTGAAGCTTTCTTT | CASSITPPWTAEAFF | TRBJ1-1 | TRBV19 | . | .
TGTGCCAGCTCCGAGGGCGGACTTAGCCCTGGAAACACCATATATTTT | CASSEGGLSPGNTIYF | TRBJ1-3 | TRBV18 | . | .
TGTGCCAGCAGTTTATCCACCGGGGGGGGTTTTAGCACTGAAGCTTTCTTT | CASSLSTGGGFSTEAFF | TRBJ1-1 | TRBV27 | . | .
TGTGCCAGCAGTTCTAGGCGGGAGACCCAGTACTTC | CASSSRRETQYF | TRBJ2-5 | TRBV27 | . | .
TGTGCCAGCAGCCTTACGGGGGGGCGAGCCTATGGCTACACCTTC | CASSLTGGRAYGYTF | TRBJ1-2 | TRBV7-2 | . | .
TGTGCCAGCAGCCTGTTACAGGGTCGCGGTGAGCAGTTCTTC | CASSLLQGRGEQFF | TRBJ2-1 | TRBV3-1/TRBV3-2 | once | .
TGCGCCAGCAGCCAAGCGGGGGGGCCCGCCGATACGCAGTATTTT | CASSQAGGPADTQYF | TRBJ2-3 | TRBV4-1 | few | TRBD2
TGTGCCACCAGTGACTCCAACGGACAGGGTATATATGGCTACACCTTC | CATSDSNGQGIYGYTF | TRBJ1-2 | TRBV24-1 | . | TRBD1
TGTGCCAGCAGTTACTCGACGGGGGACTCCCTCCACTTT | CASSYSTGDSLHF | TRBJ1-6 | TRBV6-5 | . | .
TGCACCAGCAGCCCGACCGCAGCCCGGCGGGGGGCCTGCTACGAGCAGTACTTC | CTSSPTAARRGACYEQYF | TRBJ2-7 | TRBV1 | . | .
TGTGCCAGCACCCCTTTTGGGGCTGAGGACGAGCAGTACTTC | CASTPFGAEDEQYF | TRBJ2-7 | TRBV6-2/TRBV6-3 | . | .
TGTGCCAGCAGCCTCCGTGGGCAGCTTAATGAAAAACTGTTTTTT | CASSLRGQLNEKLFF | TRBJ1-4 | TRBV9 | . | .
TGTGCCAGCAGTAACCGAATTGGACAGGCTTCCAGATATACGCAGTATTTT | CASSNRIGQASRYTQYF | TRBJ2-3 | TRBV27 | . | TRBD1
TGTGCCAGCAGTAAAGCAGCACTCGGGGGTTCCCAAGAGACCCAGTACTTC | CASSKAALGGSQETQYF | TRBJ2-5 | TRBV2 | . | .
TGTGCCAGCAGCTTAGATTCTGGGGGCGCAGGGACGCAGTATTTT | CASSLDSGGAGTQYF | TRBJ2-3 | TRBV11-2 | . | .
TGCGCCAGCAGCAGCACCACCGAGTGGACTGAAGCTTTCTTT | CASSSTTEWTEAFF | TRBJ1-1 | TRBV5-1 | . | .
TGTGCCAGCAGTCTAGTGGAGAATGAGCAGTTCTTC | CASSLVENEQFF | TRBJ2-1 | TRBV6-5 | . | .
TGTGCCACCCCAGACAGGGCGGATCAGCCCCAGCATTTT | CATPDRADQPQHF | TRBJ1-5 | TRBV19 | . | TRBD1
TGTGCCAGCAGCGTAGCGGCAGGGGGGACCGGGGAGCTGTTTTTT | CASSVAAGGTGELFF | TRBJ2-2 | TRBV9 | few | .
TGTGCCATCAGGACAGGGGGGATGAACACTGAAGCTTTCTTT | CAIRTGGMNTEAFF | TRBJ1-1 | TRBV10-3 | . | TRBD1
TGTGCCAGCAGCGCGACTACGGGCCACGAGCAGTACTTC | CASSATTGHEQYF | TRBJ2-7 | TRBV9 | . | .
TGTGCCACCGGGGGACAGGGAATAGATACGCAGTATTTT | CATGGQGIDTQYF | TRBJ2-3 | TRBV24-1 | . | TRBD1
TGTGCCAGCAGCTCAGCTAGCGGGGGGAACACCGGGGAGCTGTTTTTT | CASSSASGGNTGELFF | TRBJ2-2 | TRBV7-6 | . | TRBD2
TGCGCCAGCAGCTTCGGGGAAGGCACTGAAGCTTTCTTT | CASSFGEGTEAFF | TRBJ1-1 | TRBV5-1 | . | .
TGTGCCAGCTCTCTTTCAGGGGCGAACACCGGGGAGCTGTTTTTT | CASSLSGANTGELFF | TRBJ2-2 | TRBV18 | . | .
TGTGCCAGCAGCTTGGATCAGGTCGACACTGAAGCTTTCTTT | CASSLDQVDTEAFF | TRBJ1-1 | TRBV5-4 | once | .
TGTGCCATCTCTGCCGTCGGCTCCTACAATGAGCAGTTCTTC | CAISAVGSYNEQFF | TRBJ2-1 | TRBV7-8 | . | .
TGTGCCAGCAGTTACTCGACTGGTTTCAACTACGAGCAGTACTTC | CASSYSTGFNYEQYF | TRBJ2-7 | TRBV6-5 | . | .
TGCGCCAGCAGCCCGGTGGACAGGGTCGAAGAGACCCAGTACTTC | CASSPVDRVEETQYF | TRBJ2-5 | TRBV5-1 | . | TRBD1
TGCGCCAGCAGCCCCCGGACAGGGGGCACCTATGGCTACACCTTC | CASSPRTGGTYGYTF | TRBJ1-2 | TRBV4-1 | . | TRBD1
TGCAGCGTTGAAGTCTGGGACAGGACCTCCTACGAGCAGTACTTC | CSVEVWDRTSYEQYF | TRBJ2-7 | TRBV29-1 | . | TRBD1
TGCGCCAGCAGGGCGGACAGGGGGCTCGACGAGCAGTACTTC | CASRADRGLDEQYF | TRBJ2-7 | TRBV5-1 | once | TRBD1
TGTGCCAGCAGCAAAGGGGGTGTGAGGGAACTCTACACTGAAGCTTTCTTT | CASSKGGVRELYTEAFF | TRBJ1-1 | TRBV21-1 | few | .
TGTGCCAGCAGCCAAGAGGTCCAGAGGGATATAGCTTTCTTT | CASSQEVQRDIAFF | TRBJ1-1 | TRBV4-2 | . | .
TGTGCCAGCAGCGTAAAAGACGGGGACTACAATGAGCAGTTCTTC | CASSVKDGDYNEQFF | TRBJ2-1 | TRBV9 | . | .
TGTGCCAGCTCACCAGGAGTCTCTAGCAATCAGCCCCAGCATTTT | CASSPGVSSNQPQHF | TRBJ1-5 | TRBV18 | once | .
TGTGCCAGCAGTCCCCGGGGGGCGTCAGATACGCAGTATTTT | CASSPRGASDTQYF | TRBJ2-3 | TRBV7-9 | . | .
TGTGCCAGCTCATCCCTTCCGACAGATATCTCCTACAATGAGCAGTTCTTC | CASSSLPTDISYNEQFF | TRBJ2-1 | TRBV18 | . | .
TGTGCCTGGACCCCAGGGTACGGCAATCAGCCCCAGCATTTT | CAWTPGYGNQPQHF | TRBJ1-5 | TRBV30 | few | .
TGCGCCAGCAGCGGGACTAGCGGGGGGGAAGAGACCCAGTACTTC | CASSGTSGGEETQYF | TRBJ2-5 | TRBV5-1 | . | TRBD2
TGTGCCAGCAGCTTAGCGGGGGGCCATACAGATACGCAGTATTTT | CASSLAGGHTDTQYF | TRBJ2-3 | TRBV11-3 | . | .
TGTGCCAGCAGTTATTTCATAGGGACACTCTTTGGCTACACCTTC | CASSYFIGTLFGYTF | TRBJ1-2 | TRBV6-5 | . | .